This T cell receptor beta chain appears in the sequencing data of a study of blood T cell repertoires in COVID-19. V lost 0 bases to trimming and J lost 5 bases, with 20 bases between them. Germline V gene data show CDR1 as SGHVS and CDR2 as FNYEAQ. This CDR3 region has 17 residues. The protocol was immunoSEQ multiplex PCR, while the TCRdb copy is restricted to in-frame clones and leaves out a portion. The sample has about 130,000 clones, about 87% seen once; the top ten hold under 13%. The J gene is TRBJ2-7, the V gene TRBV7-6, with D possibly being TRBD2 (6 bases). The sample consisted of peripheral blood. The receptor comes from a man aged 50-60 years with acute or convalescent COVID-19. This CDR3 reads CASSLAPPGGTLNEQYF. DNA of the CDR3: TGTGCCAGCAGCTTAGCCCCCCCTGGGGGGACTTTAAACGAGCAGTACTTC.